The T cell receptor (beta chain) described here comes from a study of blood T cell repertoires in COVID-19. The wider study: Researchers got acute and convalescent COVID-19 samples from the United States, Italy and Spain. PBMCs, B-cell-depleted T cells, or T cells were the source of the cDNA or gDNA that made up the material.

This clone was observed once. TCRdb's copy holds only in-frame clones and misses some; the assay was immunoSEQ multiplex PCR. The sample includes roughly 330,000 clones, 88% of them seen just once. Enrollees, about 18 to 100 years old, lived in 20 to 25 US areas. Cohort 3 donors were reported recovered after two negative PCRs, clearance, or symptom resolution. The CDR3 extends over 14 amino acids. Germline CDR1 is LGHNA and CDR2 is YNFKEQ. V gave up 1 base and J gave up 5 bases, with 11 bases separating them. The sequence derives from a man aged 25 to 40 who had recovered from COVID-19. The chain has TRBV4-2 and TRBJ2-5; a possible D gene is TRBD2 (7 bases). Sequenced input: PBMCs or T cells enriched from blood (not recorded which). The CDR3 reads CASSQGGGRETQYF. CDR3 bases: TGTGCCAGCAGCCAAGGGGGGGGGCGCGAGACCCAGTACTTC.